This record covers a single T cell receptor (beta chain). What it binds is not known. The data stem from a study of T cells in Graves' hyperthyroidism and ophthalmopathy. Whole-study results and caveats: A model of 13 V-J features distinguished ophthalmopathy from stable hyperthyroidism.

The TCR beta CDR3 regions underwent amplification using RNA transcripts as the source. HTBI primers drove first-round RT-PCR of the TCR CDR3. Using its own MiXCR run on the multiplex PCR reads, TCRdb lists one record per CDR3 protein. This table has more than 300,000 distinct CDR3 sequences, about a sixth appearing once. Patients showing uncontrolled infection, other autoimmune disease, pregnancy or lactation were ineligible. Isolation of PBMCs was performed on around 9.4 ml fresh peripheral blood. The TCR originated in a woman in her twenties or thirties with Graves' hyperthyroidism that later progressed to Graves' ophthalmopathy. Sequencing was done on a sample of blood.

CDR3 protein: CASSEAGVTFPGTGTPYEQYF. In DNA form, the CDR3 reads TGTGCCAGCAGTGAAGCAGGAGTAACTTTTCCCGGGACAGGCACACCCTACGAGCAGTACTTC. This sequence joins TRBV6-1 and TRBJ2-7, with 8 bases fitting TRBD1. Germline V CDR1 and CDR2: MNHNS, SASEGT. V was pared by 0 bases and J by 2 bases, with 21 bases of the junction left unmatched. The CDR3 is made up of 21 amino acids.